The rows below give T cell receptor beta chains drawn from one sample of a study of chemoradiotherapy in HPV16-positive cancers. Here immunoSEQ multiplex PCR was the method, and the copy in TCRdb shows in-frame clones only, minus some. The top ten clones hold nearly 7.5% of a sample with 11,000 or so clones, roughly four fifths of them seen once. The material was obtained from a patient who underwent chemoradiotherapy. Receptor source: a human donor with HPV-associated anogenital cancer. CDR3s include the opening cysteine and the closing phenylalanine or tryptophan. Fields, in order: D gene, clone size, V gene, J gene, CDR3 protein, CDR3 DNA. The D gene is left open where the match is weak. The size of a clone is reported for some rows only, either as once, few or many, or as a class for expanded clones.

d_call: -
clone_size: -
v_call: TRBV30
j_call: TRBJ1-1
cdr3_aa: CAWKRGRAFF
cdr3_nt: TGTGCCTGGAAGAGGGGCCGAGCTTTCTTT

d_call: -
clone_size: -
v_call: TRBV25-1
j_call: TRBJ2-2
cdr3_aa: CASRPQFADTGELFF
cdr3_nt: TGTGCCAGCAGACCCCAGTTCGCGGACACCGGGGAGCTGTTTTTT

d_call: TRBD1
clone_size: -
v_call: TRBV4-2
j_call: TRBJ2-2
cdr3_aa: CASSPLWTGGLGGELFF
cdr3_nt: TGTGCCAGCAGCCCCCTGTGGACAGGGGGTTTAGGCGGGGAGCTGTTTTTT

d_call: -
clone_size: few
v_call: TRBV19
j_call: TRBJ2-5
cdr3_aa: CASSIRQYETQYF
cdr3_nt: TGTGCCAGTAGTATTAGACAGTACGAGACCCAGTACTTC

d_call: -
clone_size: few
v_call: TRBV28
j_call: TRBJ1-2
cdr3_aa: CASGSTGRYGYTF
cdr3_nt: TGTGCCAGCGGATCAACAGGGAGGTATGGCTACACCTTC

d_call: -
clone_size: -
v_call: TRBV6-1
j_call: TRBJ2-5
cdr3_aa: CASSEFGRSSTQYF
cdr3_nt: TGTGCCAGCAGTGAATTTGGCAGGTCGTCGACCCAGTACTTC

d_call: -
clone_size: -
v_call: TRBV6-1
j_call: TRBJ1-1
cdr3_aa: CASSEGGGHTEAFF
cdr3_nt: TGTGCCAGCAGTGAAGGTGGGGGCCACACTGAAGCTTTCTTT

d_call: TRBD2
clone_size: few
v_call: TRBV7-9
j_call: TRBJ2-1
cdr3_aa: CASSRRGLAGANEQFF
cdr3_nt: TGTGCCAGCAGCCGACGGGGACTAGCGGGAGCCAATGAGCAGTTCTTC

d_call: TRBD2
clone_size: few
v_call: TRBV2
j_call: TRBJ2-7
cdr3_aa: CASSELLAGAQYF
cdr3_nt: TGTGCCAGCAGTGAATTACTAGCGGGAGCGCAGTACTTC

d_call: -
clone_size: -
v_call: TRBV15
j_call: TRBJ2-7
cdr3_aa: CATSRDGPGREQYF
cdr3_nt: TGTGCCACCAGCAGAGACGGGCCCGGACGGGAGCAGTACTTC

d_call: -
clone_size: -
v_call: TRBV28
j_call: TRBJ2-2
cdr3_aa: CASSHKSPNTGELFF
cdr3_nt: TGTGCCAGCAGTCACAAGAGTCCGAACACCGGGGAGCTGTTTTTT

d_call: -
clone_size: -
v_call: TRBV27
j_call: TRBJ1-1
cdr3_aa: CASSPVVGTEAFF
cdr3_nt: TGTGCCAGCAGCCCGGTGGTGGGCACTGAAGCTTTCTTT

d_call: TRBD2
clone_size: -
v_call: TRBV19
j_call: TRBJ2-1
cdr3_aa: CASSIDHMLRERSEQFF
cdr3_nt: TGTGCCAGTAGTATAGATCACATGCTGCGGGAGCGGAGTGAGCAGTTCTTC

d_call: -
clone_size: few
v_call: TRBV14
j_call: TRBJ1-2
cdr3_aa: CASSQGTEFYGYTF
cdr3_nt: TGTGCCAGCAGCCAAGGAACGGAGTTCTATGGCTACACCTTC

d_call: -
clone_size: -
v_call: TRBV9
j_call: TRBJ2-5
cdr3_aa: CASSVDKSGTQYF
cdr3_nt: TGTGCCAGCAGCGTAGACAAATCGGGGACCCAGTACTTC

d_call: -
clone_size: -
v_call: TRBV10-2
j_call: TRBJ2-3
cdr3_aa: CASSTSSDTQYF
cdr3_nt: TGCGCCAGCAGCACTAGTTCGGATACGCAGTATTTT

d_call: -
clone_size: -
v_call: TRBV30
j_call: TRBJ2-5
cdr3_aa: CAWSPQGSGAGKRPQYF
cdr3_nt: TGTGCCTGGAGTCCCCAGGGTAGCGGAGCCGGAAAGAGACCCCAGTACTTC

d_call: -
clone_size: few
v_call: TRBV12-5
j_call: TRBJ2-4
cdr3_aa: CASGFGASEKNIQYF
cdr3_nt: TGTGCTAGTGGTTTCGGCGCTAGCGAGAAAAACATTCAGTACTTC

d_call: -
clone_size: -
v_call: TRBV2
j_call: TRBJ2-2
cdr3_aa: CASSVEGTRTGELFF
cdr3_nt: TGTGCCAGCAGTGTAGAGGGGACGAGAACCGGGGAGCTGTTTTTT

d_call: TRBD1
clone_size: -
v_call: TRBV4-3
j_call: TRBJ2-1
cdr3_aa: CASSPGQVTNEQFF
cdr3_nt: TGCGCCAGCAGCCCGGGACAGGTCACCAATGAGCAGTTCTTC

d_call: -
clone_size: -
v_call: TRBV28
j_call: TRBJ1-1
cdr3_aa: CASRSPGANTEAFF
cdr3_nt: TGTGCCAGCAGGTCCCCAGGGGCGAACACTGAAGCTTTCTTT

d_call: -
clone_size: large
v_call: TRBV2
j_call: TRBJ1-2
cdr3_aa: CASSDSHYGYTF
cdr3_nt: TGTGCCAGCAGTGACAGTCACTATGGCTACACCTTC

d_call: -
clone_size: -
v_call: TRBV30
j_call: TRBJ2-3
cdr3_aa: CAWSVEGSLTDTQYF
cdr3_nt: TGTGCCTGGAGTGTTGAGGGGAGTTTAACAGATACGCAGTATTTT

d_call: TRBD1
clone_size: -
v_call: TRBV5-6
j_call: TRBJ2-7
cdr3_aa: CASSLVDRAYEQYF
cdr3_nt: TGTGCCAGCAGCTTGGTGGACAGGGCCTACGAGCAGTACTTC

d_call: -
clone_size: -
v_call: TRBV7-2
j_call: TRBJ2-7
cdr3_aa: CASSLFGRGAYEQYF
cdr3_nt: TGTGCCAGCAGCTTATTCGGCAGGGGGGCCTACGAGCAGTACTTC

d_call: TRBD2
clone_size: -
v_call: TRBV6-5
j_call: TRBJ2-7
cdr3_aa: CATSGLAGVGEQYF
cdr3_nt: TGTGCCACCTCTGGACTAGCGGGAGTCGGCGAGCAGTACTTC

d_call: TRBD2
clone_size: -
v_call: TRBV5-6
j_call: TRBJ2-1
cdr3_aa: CASSYQLARDEQFF
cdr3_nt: TGTGCCAGCAGCTACCAACTAGCGAGGGATGAGCAGTTCTTC

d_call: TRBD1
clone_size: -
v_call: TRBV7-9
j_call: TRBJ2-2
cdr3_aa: CASSLGPGTAANTGELFF
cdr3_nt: TGTGCCAGCAGCTTAGGGCCGGGGACAGCAGCGAACACCGGGGAGCTGTTTTTT

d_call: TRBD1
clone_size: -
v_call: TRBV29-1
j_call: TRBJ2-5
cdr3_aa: CSVAGQGARAQYF
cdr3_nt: TGCAGCGTTGCAGGACAGGGGGCGCGGGCCCAGTACTTC

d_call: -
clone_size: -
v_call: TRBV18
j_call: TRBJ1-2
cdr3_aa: CASSPTNYPGDPNYGYTF
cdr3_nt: TGTGCCAGCTCCCCAACGAACTATCCGGGGGATCCTAACTATGGCTACACCTTC

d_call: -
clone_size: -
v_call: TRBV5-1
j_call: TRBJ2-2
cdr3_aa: CASRASGELFF
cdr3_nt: TGCGCCAGCAGGGCTTCCGGGGAGCTGTTTTTT

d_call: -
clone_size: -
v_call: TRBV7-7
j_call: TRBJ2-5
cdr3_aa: CASSLGGQETQYF
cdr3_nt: TGTGCCAGCAGCTTAGGAGGGCAGGAGACCCAGTACTTC

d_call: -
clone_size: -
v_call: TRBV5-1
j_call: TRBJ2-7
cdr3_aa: CASSSATPSYEQYF
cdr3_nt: TGCGCCAGCAGCTCAGCGACCCCGTCCTACGAGCAGTACTTC

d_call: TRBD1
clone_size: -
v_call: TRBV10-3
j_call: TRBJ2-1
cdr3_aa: CAAGQGAQNEQFF
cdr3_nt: TGTGCCGCCGGACAGGGGGCCCAGAATGAGCAGTTCTTC

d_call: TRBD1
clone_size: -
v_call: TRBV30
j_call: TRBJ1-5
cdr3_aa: CAWSPTGTNQPQHF
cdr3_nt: TGTGCCTGGAGCCCGACAGGGACCAATCAGCCCCAGCATTTT

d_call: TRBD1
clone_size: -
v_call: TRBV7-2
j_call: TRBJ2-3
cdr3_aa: CASSNTGGDTQYF
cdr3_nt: TGTGCCAGCAGCAACACAGGGGGTGATACGCAGTATTTT

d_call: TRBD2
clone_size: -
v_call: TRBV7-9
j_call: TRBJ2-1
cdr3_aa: CASSPSRGRPSGSPREQFF
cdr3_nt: TGTGCCAGCAGCCCCTCCCGGGGGAGGCCTAGCGGGAGTCCCCGTGAGCAGTTCTTC

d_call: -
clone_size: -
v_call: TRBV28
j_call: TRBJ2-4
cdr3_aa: CASSFTGKNIQYF
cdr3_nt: TGTGCCAGCAGTTTCACAGGGAAAAACATTCAGTACTTC

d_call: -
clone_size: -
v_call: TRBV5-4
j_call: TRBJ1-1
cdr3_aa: CASSAGPQTGNTEAFF
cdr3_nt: TGTGCCAGCAGTGCCGGGCCCCAGACGGGGAACACTGAAGCTTTCTTT

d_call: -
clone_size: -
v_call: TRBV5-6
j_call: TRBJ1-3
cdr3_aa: CASSLVGTSGNTIYF
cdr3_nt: TGTGCCAGCAGCTTGGTGGGGACCTCTGGAAACACCATATATTTT

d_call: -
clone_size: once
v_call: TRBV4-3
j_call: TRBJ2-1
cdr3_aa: CASSQDLTLEGDEQFF
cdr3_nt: TGCGCCAGCAGCCAAGATCTGACACTTGAGGGCGACGAGCAGTTCTTC

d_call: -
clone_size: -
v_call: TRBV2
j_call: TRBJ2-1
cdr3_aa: CASSELSGGSGGEQFF
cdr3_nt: TGTGCCAGCAGTGAACTTAGCGGAGGGTCCGGGGGAGAGCAGTTCTTC

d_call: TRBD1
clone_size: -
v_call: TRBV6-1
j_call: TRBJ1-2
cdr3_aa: CASSETGVDGYTF
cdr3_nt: TGTGCCAGCAGCGAGACAGGGGTTGATGGCTACACCTTC

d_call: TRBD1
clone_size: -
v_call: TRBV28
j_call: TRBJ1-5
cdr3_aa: CASSLRQGVLGNQPQHF
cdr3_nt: TGTGCCAGCAGTTTACGCCAGGGGGTTTTGGGCAATCAGCCCCAGCATTTT

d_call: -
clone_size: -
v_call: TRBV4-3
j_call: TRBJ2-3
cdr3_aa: CASSQDSSGSTDTQYF
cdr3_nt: TGCGCCAGCAGCCAAGATTCCAGCGGGAGCACAGATACGCAGTATTTT

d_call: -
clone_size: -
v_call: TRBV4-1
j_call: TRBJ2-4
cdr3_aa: CASSQDRTGATNIQYF
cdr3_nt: TGCGCCAGCAGCCAAGATAGAACGGGAGCTACAAACATTCAGTACTTC

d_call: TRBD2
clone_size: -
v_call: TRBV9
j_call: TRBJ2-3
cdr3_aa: CASSVGSSGRTDTQYF
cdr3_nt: TGTGCCAGCAGCGTAGGTTCTAGCGGGAGAACAGATACGCAGTATTTT

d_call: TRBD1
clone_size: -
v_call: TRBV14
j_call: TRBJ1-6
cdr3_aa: CASRQTGADSPLHF
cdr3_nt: TGTGCCAGCAGGCAGACAGGGGCTGATTCACCCCTCCACTTT

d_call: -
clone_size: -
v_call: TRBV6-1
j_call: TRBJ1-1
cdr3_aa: CASSEQANTEAFF
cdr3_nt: TGTGCCAGCAGTGAACAGGCGAACACTGAAGCTTTCTTT

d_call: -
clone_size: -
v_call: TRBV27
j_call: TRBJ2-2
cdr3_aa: CASSLRKTGTGQPNTGELFF
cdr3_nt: TGTGCCAGCAGTTTAAGAAAAACGGGGACCGGACAGCCGAACACCGGGGAGCTGTTTTTT

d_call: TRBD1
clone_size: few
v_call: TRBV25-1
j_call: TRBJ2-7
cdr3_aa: CASSEHGGQGATYEQYF
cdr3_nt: TGTGCCAGCAGTGAACACGGGGGACAGGGGGCTACCTACGAGCAGTACTTC

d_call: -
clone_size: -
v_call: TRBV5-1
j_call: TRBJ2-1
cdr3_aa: CASSLASSGNEQFF
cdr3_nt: TGCGCCAGCAGCTTGGCCTCGAGCGGAAATGAGCAGTTCTTC

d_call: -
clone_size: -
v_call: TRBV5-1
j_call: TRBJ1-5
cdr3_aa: CASSSGPGQPQHF
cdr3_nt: TGCGCCAGCAGCTCGGGGCCAGGCCAGCCCCAGCATTTT

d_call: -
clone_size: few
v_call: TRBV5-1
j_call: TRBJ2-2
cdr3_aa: CASADWPGELFF
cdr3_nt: TGCGCCAGCGCCGACTGGCCCGGGGAGCTGTTTTTT

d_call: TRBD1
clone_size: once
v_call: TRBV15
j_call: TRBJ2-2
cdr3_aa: CATSRATGVGTGELFF
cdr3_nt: TGTGCCACCAGCAGAGCGACAGGGGTTGGCACCGGGGAGCTGTTTTTT